One sample yielded the 2 T cell receptor beta chains listed below, sequenced in a study of blood T cells in healthy people across ages. Together with a sample-barcoded 5' primer, a J-beta primer mix was included in a second PCR lasting about 6 to 11 cycles. TCRdb fed the 5' RACE reads into MiXCR, producing one record per CDR3 protein. In the table there are 800,000 to 950,000 distinct CDR3 sequences, roughly 50% of which are singletons. Sequencing was done on a sample of blood. Receptors originate from a man in his thirties or forties in good health.

This chain links TRBV7-8 with TRBJ1-4; D is ambiguous. The CDR3 contains 14 residues. The V gene lost 6 bases and the J gene lost 8 bases, with 16 bases spanning the gap. Germline V gene data show CDR1 as SGHVS and CDR2 as FQNEAQ. CDR3: CASSLDPGYEKLFF. The CDR3 coding sequence is TGTGCCAGCAGTCTTGATCCGGGCTACGAAAAACTGTTTTTT.

The chain uses TRBV27 and TRBJ2-7, with D possibly matching TRBD1 (6 bases). V gave up 6 bases and J gave up 6 bases, with 12 bases separating them. This CDR3 comprises 12 residues. The V gene's germline CDR1 is MNHEY and CDR2 SMNVEV (reference sequence). The CDR3 sequence is CASSGTGSEQYF. CDR3 nucleotide sequence: TGTGCCAGCAGCGGTACAGGGTCCGAGCAGTACTTC.